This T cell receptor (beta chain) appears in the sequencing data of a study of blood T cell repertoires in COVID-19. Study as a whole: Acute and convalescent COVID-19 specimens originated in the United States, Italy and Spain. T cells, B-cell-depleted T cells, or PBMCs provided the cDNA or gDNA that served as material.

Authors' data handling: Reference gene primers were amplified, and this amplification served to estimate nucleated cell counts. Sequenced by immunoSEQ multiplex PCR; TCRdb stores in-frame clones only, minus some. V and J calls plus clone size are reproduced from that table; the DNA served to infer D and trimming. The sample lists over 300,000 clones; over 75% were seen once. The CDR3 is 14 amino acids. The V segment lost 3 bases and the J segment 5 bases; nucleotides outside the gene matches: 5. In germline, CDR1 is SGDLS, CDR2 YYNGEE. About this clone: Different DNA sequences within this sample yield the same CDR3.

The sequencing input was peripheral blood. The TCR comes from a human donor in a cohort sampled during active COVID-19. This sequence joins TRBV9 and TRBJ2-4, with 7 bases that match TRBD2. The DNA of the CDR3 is TGTGCCAGCAGCGCTCCGGGGGGAGAAAACATTCAGTACTTC. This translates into CASSAPGGENIQYF.